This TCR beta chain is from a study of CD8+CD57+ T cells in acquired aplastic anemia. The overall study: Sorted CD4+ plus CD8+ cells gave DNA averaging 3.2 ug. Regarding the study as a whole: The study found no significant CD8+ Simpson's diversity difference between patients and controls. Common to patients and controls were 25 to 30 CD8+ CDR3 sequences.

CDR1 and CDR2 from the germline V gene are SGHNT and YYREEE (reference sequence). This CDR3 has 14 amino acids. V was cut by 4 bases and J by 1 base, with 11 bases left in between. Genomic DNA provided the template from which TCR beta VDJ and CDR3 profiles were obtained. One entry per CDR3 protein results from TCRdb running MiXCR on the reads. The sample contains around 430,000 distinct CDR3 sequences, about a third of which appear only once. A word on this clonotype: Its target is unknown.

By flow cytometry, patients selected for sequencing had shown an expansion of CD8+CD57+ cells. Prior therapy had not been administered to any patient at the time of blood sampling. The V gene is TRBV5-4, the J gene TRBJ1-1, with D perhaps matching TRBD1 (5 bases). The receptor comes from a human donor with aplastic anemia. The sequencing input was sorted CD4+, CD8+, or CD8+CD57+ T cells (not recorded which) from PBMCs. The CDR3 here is CASSAPQGNTEAFF. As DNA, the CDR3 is TGTGCCAGCAGCGCGCCTCAGGGGAACACTGAAGCTTTCTTT.